These 12 T cell receptor beta chains came from one sample sequenced in a study of T cell changes during pregnancy in multiple sclerosis. Sequencing used immunoSEQ multiplex PCR; TCRdb keeps in-frame clones, though not all of them. This sample has tens of thousands of clones, with about 90% found just once. The source was CD4+ T cells from peripheral blood mononuclear cells, collected in the second trimester of pregnancy. These receptors all stem from a female donor in good health, enrolled as a control in a pregnancy study.

The CDR3 sequence is CAWIWLAGGPGELFF. CDR3 DNA: TGTGCCTGGATTTGGCTAGCGGGGGGACCAGGGGAGCTGTTTTTT. The chain joins TRBV30 to TRBJ2-2; 11 bases fit TRBD2. V shed 4 bases, J shed 8 bases, and the junction held 9 bases outside the gene matches. The CDR3 extends over 15 amino acids. In germline, CDR1 is GTSNPN, CDR2 SVGIG (reference sequence).

This clone has a single count. The V and J genes are TRBV7-6 and TRBJ2-5; D not certain. The CDR3 runs to 11 residues. Per germline, CDR1 SGHVS and CDR2 FNYEAQ. The V gene lost 5 bases and the J gene lost 2 bases, with 3 bases spanning the gap. The CDR3 DNA sequence: TGTGCCAGCAGCCGTCAAGAGACCCAGTACTTC. It is translated as CASSRQETQYF.

CDR3: CASSAGPRQNSPLHF. The CDR3, as DNA: TGTGCCAGCAGCGCGGGACCCAGACAGAATTCACCCCTCCACTTT. The V and J genes are TRBV7-9 and TRBJ1-6; D might be TRBD1 (5 bases). The CDR3 extends over 15 amino acids. The germline CDR1 and CDR2 sequences are SEHNR and FQNEAQ (reference sequence). V was trimmed by 5 bases and J by 7 bases, leaving 15 bases between them.

The chain joins TRBV6-6 to TRBJ2-7, with D perhaps matching TRBD1 (6 bases). The CDR3 is 13 amino acids. With 6 bases removed from V and 4 bases from J, the gap between germline ends came to 13 bases. Looked up from germline, CDR1 is MNHNY and CDR2 is SVGAGI (reference sequence). The CDR3 here is CASSPLGGYEQYF. The DNA of the CDR3 is TGTGCCAGCAGCCCTCTAGGGGGTTACGAGCAGTACTTC.

About this clone: One end of the junction does not line up with germline, which may come from a read error. This CDR3 is CASSRTGLASTGELFF. CDR3 in DNA: TGTGCTAGCAGCCGAACGGGACTAGCGTCCACCGGGGAGCTGTTTTTT. The rearrangement links TRBV7-7 to TRBJ2-2; 10 nucleotides agree with TRBD2. Germline values: CDR1 SSHAT, CDR2 FNYEAQ (reference sequence). The CDR3 consists of 16 residues.

The rearrangement uses TRBV5-6 and TRBJ1-6; 7 bases match TRBD1. Trimming took 4 bases from V and 7 from J; bases not matched to a gene: 14. Germline V gene data show CDR1 as SGHDT and CDR2 as YYEEEE. The CDR3 extends over 17 amino acids. Here the CDR3 reads CASSLIWARGKNSPLHF. CDR3 nucleotide sequence: TGTGCCAGCAGCCTTATTTGGGCCAGGGGGAAGAATTCACCCCTCCACTTT.

A single count supports this clone. The chain recombines TRBV7-2 with TRBJ2-3, with D possibly TRBD1 on 5 matching bases. The germline V gene has CDR1 SGHTA and CDR2 FQGNSA. V dropped 1 base and J dropped 6 bases, with 11 bases sitting between them. The CDR3 contains 14 residues. The CDR3 coding sequence is TGTGCCAGCAGCTTAGTAGGGGTTTTGGATACGCAGTATTTT. Amino acids: CASSLVGVLDTQYF.

This chain joins TRBV18 and TRBJ1-5; D might be TRBD1 (5 bases). Germline values: CDR1 KGHSH, CDR2 LQKENI. The CDR3 loop spans 17 amino acids. V lost 1 base and J 3 bases, leaving 16 bases between the germline ends. CDR3 amino acids: CASSPRGRLGDNQPQHF. In DNA form, the CDR3 reads TGTGCCAGCTCACCACGAGGCAGGCTAGGGGACAATCAGCCCCAGCATTTT. Full variable domain (remainder filled in from reference TRBV18 and TRBJ1-5): NAGVMQNPRHLVRRRGQEARLRCSPMKGHSHVYWYRQLPEEGLKFMVYLQKENIIDESGMPKERFSAEFPKEGPSILRIQQVVRGDSAAYFCASSPRGRLGDNQPQHFGDGTRLSIL.

In its sample, this clone was seen once. The chain carries TRBV15 and TRBJ2-5; TRBD2 matches 9 bases. The V gene's germline CDR1 is LNHNV and CDR2 YYDKDF (reference sequence). V trimming: 5 bases; J trimming: 7 bases; junction bases outside the gene matches: 29. The CDR3 length is 21 residues. The CDR3 DNA reads TGTGCCACCAGCTCCTCCTTAATGGGGAGCGGGGGGCTCTCTCGCAGGGGGACCCAGTACTTC. Its translation: CATSSSLMGSGGLSRRGTQYF.

The V and J genes are TRBV18 and TRBJ1-1; the D is unclear. Trimming stripped 1 base from V and 1 base from J, with 7 bases between. The CDR3 is 14 amino acids. Germline CDR1 KGHSH, CDR2 LQKENI. CDR3 region: CASSPQETNTEAFF. Here the CDR3 DNA reads TGTGCCAGCTCACCACAGGAGACGAACACTGAAGCTTTCTTT.

This clone turned up a few times. The chain has TRBV14 and TRBJ1-3; possible D gene TRBD1, 5 bases. The CDR3 sequence is 13 residues long. Germline-derived CDR1 and CDR2 are SGHDN and FVKESK. V was pared by 5 bases and J by 7 bases, with 12 bases between. CDR3 region: CASSSWGGNTIYF. The CDR3 nucleotides read TGTGCCAGCAGCTCTTGGGGGGGGAACACCATATATTTT.

This clone turned up a few times. The chain carries TRBV11-1 and TRBJ2-1; a weak D match, TRBD1 (6 bases). CDR3 size: 13 residues. V gave up 4 bases and J gave up 9 bases, with 13 bases separating them. Germline CDR1 is SGHAT and CDR2 is FQDESV (reference sequence). The CDR3 nucleotides read TGTGCCAGCAGCTACCCTGGGGGCGGTGAGCAGTTCTTC. Translating it yields CASSYPGGGEQFF.